The 31 T cell receptor beta chains in this list originate from one sample, sequenced in a study of blood T cell repertoires in COVID-19. Produced via immunoSEQ multiplex PCR; TCRdb's table is partial and in-frame only. The top ten hold 15% to 20% of the sample, which has about 130,000 clones, around 87% seen once. The sample taken for sequencing was peripheral blood. These receptors all come from a woman between 50 and 59 years old who had recovered from COVID-19.

The V gene is TRBV7-9, the J gene TRBJ2-5, with 8 bases that match TRBD2. The CDR3 loop spans 14 amino acids. V lost 4 bases to trimming and J lost 5 bases; unmatched junction nucleotides: 6. Germline V CDR1 and CDR2: SEHNR, FQNEAQ (reference sequence). The DNA of the CDR3 is TGTGCCAGCAGCTCGGGACTAGTTGTGGAGACCCAGTACTTC. Residues: CASSSGLVVETQYF.

The rearrangement uses TRBV5-1 and TRBJ2-3; 9 nucleotides line up with TRBD2. The germline V gene has CDR1 SGHRS and CDR2 YFSETQ. The junction had 9 bases not matched to a gene; V was cut back by 1 base and J by 3 bases. This CDR3 has 17 amino acids. The CDR3 here is CASSLSPAGGGTDTQYF. CDR3 DNA sequence: TGCGCCAGCAGCTTGAGTCCAGCGGGGGGCGGGACAGATACGCAGTATTTT.

This rearrangement joins TRBV6-2 or TRBV6-3 to TRBJ2-3, with TRBD2 matching 8 bases. Germline V gene sequence: CDR1 MNHEY, CDR2 SVGEGT. The CDR3 is 15 amino acids. J was trimmed by 4 bases and V by 6 bases; bases with no gene match: 9. The DNA of the CDR3 is TGTGCCAGCAGCCTCGGGGGGGTCAAGCCAGATACGCAGTATTTT. The encoded protein is CASSLGGVKPDTQYF.

The V and J genes are TRBV27 and TRBJ2-7; 11 positions agree with TRBD2. The germline CDR1 and CDR2 sequences are MNHEY and SMNVEV (reference sequence). The CDR3 runs to 15 residues. V was pared by 6 bases and J by 7 bases, with 11 bases of the junction left unmatched. The CDR3 protein is CASREIAGGPKEQYF. DNA for the CDR3: TGTGCCAGCAGGGAAATAGCGGGAGGGCCGAAGGAGCAGTACTTC.

The rearrangement uses TRBV27 and TRBJ2-1; D might be TRBD1 (6 bases). The V end lost 0 bases, the J end lost 7 bases, and 16 bases lay between the germline ends. This CDR3 region has 16 residues. Germline lookup yields CDR1 MNHEY and CDR2 SMNVEV (reference sequence). CDR3 residues: CASSLSWSGQKNEQFF. DNA for the CDR3: TGTGCCAGCAGTTTATCATGGTCCGGACAGAAGAATGAGCAGTTCTTC.

The chain joins TRBV30 to TRBJ1-1, with D possibly TRBD1 on 5 matching bases. The V and J ends lost 5 bases and 3 bases respectively, with 13 bases between them. Germline lookup yields CDR1 GTSNPN and CDR2 SVGIG (reference sequence). This CDR3 spans 13 amino acids. The CDR3 is CAWLGSGYTEAFF. The CDR3 coding sequence is TGTGCCTGGTTGGGGTCAGGGTACACTGAAGCTTTCTTT.

The chain recombines TRBV5-1 with TRBJ1-3; 8 nucleotides match TRBD1. CDR1 and CDR2 from the germline V gene are SGHRS and YFSETQ. The CDR3 sequence is 15 residues long. V was pared by 1 base and J by 10 bases, with 10 bases of the junction left unmatched. This CDR3 reads CASSLMPGQVNTIYF. Written as DNA, the CDR3 is TGCGCCAGCAGCTTGATGCCGGGACAGGTTAATACCATATATTTT.

V usage is TRBV4-2 and J usage is TRBJ2-7; TRBD2 agrees at 10 bases. V lost 4 bases, J lost 9 bases, and 15 bases stayed unmatched. CDR1 LGHNA and CDR2 YNFKEQ come from the germline V gene. The CDR3 has 16 residues. CDR3 protein: CASSPRVASGSNRQYF. The CDR3 region has the DNA TGTGCCAGCAGCCCGAGGGTTGCTAGCGGGAGTAATAGGCAGTACTTC.

The gene calls are TRBV5-4 and TRBJ2-1, with 9 bases fitting TRBD2. V lost 1 base and J lost 3; bases outside the gene matches: 5. This CDR3 has 16 residues. Germline lookup yields CDR1 SGHNT and CDR2 YYREEE (reference sequence). The CDR3 bases are TGTGCCAGCAGCTTGTTAGCGGGGGTTGGCTACAATGAGCAGTTCTTC. Protein sequence: CASSLLAGVGYNEQFF.

The V and J genes are TRBV5-1 and TRBJ1-1; 11 nucleotides match TRBD1. The CDR3 is 15 amino acids. Trimming removed 4 bases from V and 5 bases from J; junction bases left unmatched: 7. Per germline, CDR1 SGHRS and CDR2 YFSETQ. The CDR3 DNA reads as TGCGCCAGCAGCCCGGGGACAGGGGGAGGAACTGAAGCTTTCTTT. Translated: CASSPGTGGGTEAFF.

The rearrangement uses TRBV30 and TRBJ2-2, with D perhaps matching TRBD1 (5 bases). CDR1 is GTSNPN and CDR2 is SVGIG in the germline V gene (reference sequence). V shed 4 bases and J shed 6 bases, with 15 bases lying between them. The CDR3 consists of 14 residues. CDR3 in amino acids: CAWNGAYLSGELFF. CDR3 in DNA: TGTGCCTGGAATGGGGCTTATCTGTCCGGGGAGCTGTTTTTT.

The chain has TRBV6-5 and TRBJ2-7; 7 nucleotides line up with TRBD2. The CDR3 totals 15 residues. J was trimmed by 0 bases and V by 5 bases; bases with no gene match: 7. Germline V gene data show CDR1 as MNHEY and CDR2 as SVGAGI. CDR3 sequence reads: CASSPLGGDSYEQYF. For the CDR3, the DNA is TGTGCCAGCAGTCCCCTGGGGGGGGACTCCTACGAGCAGTACTTC.

The CDR3 sequence is CASSRGSYNEQFF. CDR3 DNA: TGTGCCAGCAGCAGGGGGAGCTACAATGAGCAGTTCTTC. The chain uses TRBV25-1 and TRBJ2-1; 7 bases map to TRBD1. The CDR3 sequence is 13 residues long. Germline CDR1 is MGHDK and CDR2 is SYGVNS. Losses at the gene ends were 6 bases for V and 3 bases for J; bases not matched to a gene: 2.

This chain connects TRBV10-3 to TRBJ1-2; 8 nucleotides align to TRBD1. Germline values: CDR1 ENHRY, CDR2 SYGVKD. The CDR3 extends over 13 amino acids. V lost 6 bases to trimming and J lost 3 bases; unmatched junction nucleotides: 3. Here the CDR3 DNA reads TGTGCCATCAGACAACAGGGGGACTATGGCTACACCTTC. It specifies CAIRQQGDYGYTF.

This chain uses TRBV24-1 with TRBJ2-5; 8 nucleotides agree with TRBD2. Trimming cost V 5 bases and J 4 bases; bases outside gene matches: 8. Germline-derived CDR1 and CDR2 are KGHDR and SFDVKD. CDR3 size: 15 residues. CDR3 protein: CATSVSSGSSETQYF. CDR3 nucleotides: TGTGCCACCAGTGTTTCGAGCGGGAGCTCAGAGACCCAGTACTTC.

The CDR3 sequence: CASSWGPPKIFNLFREKLFF. For the CDR3, the DNA is TGCGCCAGCAGCTGGGGCCCGCCGAAGATCTTTAACTTGTTTCGTGAAAAACTGTTTTTT. The rearrangement joins TRBV5-1 to TRBJ1-4; possible D gene TRBD1, 5 bases. The CDR3 extends over 20 amino acids. Germline loops: CDR1 SGHRS, CDR2 YFSETQ. V gave up 3 bases and J gave up 7 bases, with 31 bases separating them. The variable domain in full, completed from reference TRBV5-1 and TRBJ1-4, reads KAGVTQTPRYLIKTRGQQVTLSCSPISGHRSVSWYQQTPGQGLQFLFEYFSETQRNKGNFPGRFSGRQFSNSRSEMNVSTLELGDSALYLCASSWGPPKIFNLFREKLFFGSGTQLSVL.

The genes are TRBV24-1 and TRBJ2-1; no clear D. Deletions cut 5 bases from V and 6 bases from J, with 16 bases between. CDR3 length: 15 amino acids. Germline CDR1 KGHDR, CDR2 SFDVKD. In DNA form, the CDR3 reads TGTGCCACCAGTGGAAGAACAGAGTTCGCCAATGAGCAGTTCTTC. This codes for CATSGRTEFANEQFF.

The chain joins TRBV7-9 to TRBJ1-1; D is unresolved. The germline V gene has CDR1 SEHNR and CDR2 FQNEAQ (reference sequence). V was clipped by 0 bases and J by 8 bases, with 13 bases between them. This CDR3 comprises 14 residues. The CDR3 region is CASSLAIGSAEAFF. For the CDR3, the DNA is TGTGCCAGCAGCTTAGCGATTGGGAGCGCGGAAGCTTTCTTT.

The chain joins TRBV7-2 to TRBJ2-1; D might be TRBD1 (6 bases). The length of the CDR3 is 14 residues. Looked up from germline, CDR1 is SGHTA and CDR2 is FQGNSA. With 5 bases removed from V and 4 bases from J, the gap between germline ends came to 12 bases. In nucleotides, the CDR3 is TGTGCCAGCAGCCCAGGGACATATTACAATGAGCAGTTCTTC. This sequence encodes CASSPGTYYNEQFF.

The V and J genes are TRBV24-1 and TRBJ2-7, with D unresolved. This CDR3 is built from 15 residues. Germline CDR1 and CDR2: KGHDR and SFDVKD. V dropped 3 bases and J dropped 0 bases, with 11 bases sitting between them. The DNA for the CDR3 is TGTGCCACCAGTGATCCGCGGCAGAGCTCCTACGAGCAGTACTTC. As protein: CATSDPRQSSYEQYF.

The chain recombines TRBV19 with TRBJ2-3, with 15 bases identical to TRBD2. The trim removed 1 base at V and 2 bases at J, leaving 4 bases unmatched. This CDR3 is built from 18 residues. Germline values: CDR1 LNHDA, CDR2 SQIVND (reference sequence). As DNA, the CDR3 is TGTGCCAGTAGTATAGCTGGACTAGCGGGGGGGCTCACAGATACGCAGTATTTT. Translating gives CASSIAGLAGGLTDTQYF.

This chain connects TRBV5-8 to TRBJ2-6; D might be TRBD1 (5 bases). This CDR3 comprises 12 residues. Germline CDR1 and CDR2: SGHTS and YDEGEE. The ends were cut back, 9 bases at V and 3 bases at J, with 7 bases in the middle. The CDR3 sequence is CATGHGANVLTF. The CDR3 DNA sequence: TGTGCCACCGGACATGGGGCCAACGTCCTGACTTTC.

The chain employs TRBV2 and TRBJ2-1; 9 nucleotides line up with TRBD1. Germline trimming cut 6 bases from V and 15 bases from J; bases unmatched to any gene: 9. Germline V gene data show CDR1 as SNHLY and CDR2 as FYNNEI. The CDR3 length is 12 residues. The CDR3 spells CASRFRTGVPFF. CDR3 bases: TGTGCCAGCAGGTTTCGGACAGGGGTTCCGTTCTTC.

V is TRBV4-1 and J is TRBJ1-2; 9 bases line up with TRBD1. The trim removed 4 bases at V and 4 bases at J, leaving 7 bases unmatched. CDR1 and CDR2 (germline): MGHRA, YSYEKL. The CDR3 contains 15 residues. In DNA, the CDR3 is TGCGCCAGCAGCCTAGGGACAGGGCAGGCCTATGGCTACACCTTC. It is translated as CASSLGTGQAYGYTF.

The chain links TRBV5-1 to TRBJ2-1; TRBD2 agrees at 8 bases. With 3 bases clipped from V and 10 bases from J, the junction kept 6 bases outside the gene matches. The CDR3 totals 13 residues. The germline CDR1 and CDR2 sequences are SGHRS and YFSETQ. The DNA for the CDR3 is TGCGCCAGCAGCTCGGGGGGGTTGGCGGAGCAGTTCTTC. Its translation: CASSSGGLAEQFF.

The V gene is TRBV3-1 (or the pseudogene TRBV3-2), the J gene TRBJ2-7; TRBD2 is a possible D gene (5 bases). The CDR3 sequence is 14 residues long. CDR1 LGHDT and CDR2 YNNKEL come from the germline V gene (reference sequence). Trimming shortened V by 5 bases and J by 2 bases, and 13 bases separated the two germline ends. The CDR3: CASSFTARAYEQYF. The CDR3 coding sequence is TGTGCCAGCAGCTTCACAGCGAGGGCCTACGAGCAGTACTTC.

A single count supports this clone. The chain is built from TRBV6-5 and TRBJ1-2, with 9 positions matching TRBD1. The CDR3 has 14 residues. J lost 5 bases, V lost 5 bases, and 6 bases had no gene match. The germline CDR1 and CDR2 sequences are MNHEY and SVGAGI. CDR3 amino acids: CASSTGGARYGYTF. Written as DNA, the CDR3 is TGTGCCAGCAGTACAGGGGGCGCCAGGTATGGCTACACCTTC.

V usage is TRBV2 and J usage is TRBJ2-2; no firm D call. Germline V gene lookup returns CDR1 SNHLY and CDR2 FYNNEI. The CDR3 contains 18 residues. V lost 0 bases, J lost 3 bases, and 17 bases lay in between. CDR3 amino acids: CASSEAPFLAQHTGELFF. In DNA form, the CDR3 reads TGTGCCAGCAGTGAAGCGCCCTTTTTGGCCCAACACACCGGGGAGCTGTTTTTT. The entire variable domain, with the rest obtained from reference TRBV2 and TRBJ2-2, is as follows: EPEVTQTPSHQVTQMGQEVILRCVPISNHLYFYWYRQILGQKVEFLVSFYNNEISEKSEIFDDQFSVERPDGSNFTLKIRSTKLEDSAMYFCASSEAPFLAQHTGELFFGEGSRLTVL.

The gene calls are TRBV11-2 and TRBJ1-3; D is unresolved. The CDR3 is 14 residues long. CDR1 and CDR2 (germline): SGHAT, FQNNGV. V was clipped by 1 base and J by 4 bases, with 8 bases between them. CDR3 residues: CASSLVAPGNTIYF. The DNA of the CDR3 is TGTGCCAGCAGCTTAGTCGCGCCCGGAAACACCATATATTTT.

The genes are TRBV6-5 and TRBJ1-2, with D maybe TRBD1 (5 bases). Germline CDR1 MNHEY, CDR2 SVGAGI. The CDR3 spans 15 residues. Trimming took off 4 bases at V and 7 bases at J, with 19 bases between the two ends. The chain's CDR3 is CASSFTGHNLGGYTF. The DNA of the CDR3 is TGTGCCAGCAGTTTCACAGGTCATAACCTGGGTGGCTACACCTTC.

The chain couples TRBV4-1 to TRBJ2-2, with 7 positions matching TRBD1. J was trimmed by 6 bases and V by 2 bases; bases with no gene match: 6. The V gene's germline CDR1 is MGHRA and CDR2 YSYEKL. The length of the CDR3 is 15 residues. The CDR3 nucleotides are TGCGCCAGCAGCCAATCCCCGACAGGGCCCGGGGAGCTGTTTTTT. Protein: CASSQSPTGPGELFF.